This T cell receptor beta chain came from a study of blood T cell repertoires in COVID-19 (dated by TCRdb to 2018 to 2020). For the study in its entirety: The collaborator samples originated in the United States, Italy and Spain and spanned the acute and convalescent phases of COVID-19. The material from the prospective study consisted of cDNA or gDNA derived from T cells, B-cell-depleted T cells, or PBMCs. Subjects who had been exposed to COVID-19, were actively infected with it, or had recovered from it provided the deeply sampled blood TCRbeta repertoires that made up the dataset. The repertoires were made available in a free public database intended to serve as a resource for research on the immune response to SARS-CoV-2. The samples were drawn from two sources: the first 160 participants of the ongoing ImmuneRACE study, and 950 to 1,500 subjects contributed by 6 global collaborators. Sample metadata almost always included a de-identified subject ID, COVID-19 status, age in years and sex. HLA class I and class II types, where available, came from metadata supplied by the sample provider rather than from assay-based typing. What the study reported, not specific to this receptor: Clinical and demographic metadata were provided uncurated, with the amount varying by source and participant.

TCRbeta CDR3 regions were amplified from genomic DNA using the immunoSEQ Assay, a bias-controlled multiplex PCR. The original pipeline was this. The number of nucleated cells in each sample was estimated from the amplification of reference gene primers within the assay. Sequence reads were collapsed and filtered to measure the absolute abundance of every unique TCRbeta CDR3 rearrangement. For each sample, productive Simpson clonality was calculated as the square root of Simpson's diversity index over productive rearrangements. This immuneACCESS table, as held by TCRdb, lists in-frame sequences with V and J called but not all clones. Of the missing ones, under half trace to an unresolved V gene in checked studies; the others have no known cause. The DNA gave D and trimming, while V, J and clone size come from that table. The sample has around 72,000 clones on record, 65% to 90% of them singletons. The ten largest account for roughly a tenth of the sample.

Each collaborating institution followed its own protocols to collect whole blood in K2EDTA tubes. For TCRbeta analysis, collaborators shipped samples in one of three forms: frozen whole blood, isolated PBMCs, or DNA extracted from either of those sample types. The CDR3 goes from the cysteine to the phenylalanine over 14 residues. Only the CDR3 part of the read is kept: 42 bases, read in frame from the first base. V is cut back by 1 base and J by 2 bases, with 3 bases in the junction unmatched. Taken from the germline V gene, the CDR1 and CDR2 loops are SGDLS and YYNGEE. On this clone: Its antigen target is currently unknown. No base qualities exist here, and no much larger clone lies one base off it.

The chain was built from TRBV9 and TRBJ2-7; TRBD1 agrees with 7 junctional bases. This clonotype was sampled from a man in his 70s with active or convalescent COVID-19. The material sequenced was peripheral blood. The sequenced DNA is TGTGCCAGCAGCGTATCAACAGGGGCCTACGAGCAGTACTTC. Protein translation: CASSVSTGAYEQYF.